This T cell receptor beta chain was sequenced for a study of CD8 T cells in Susac syndrome. The sequenced target, TCR beta, came from blood CD8+ and CD4+ T cells. Both CD4+ and CD8+ T cells were negatively isolated, and TEMRA cells underwent FACS enrichment. Deletions cut 6 bases from V and 4 bases from J, with 12 bases between. The CDR3 length is 13 residues. Looked up from germline, CDR1 is MNHEY and CDR2 is SMNVEV (reference sequence). RNA totalling roughly 0.45 to 1 ug underwent reverse transcription with random hexamers. With immunoSEQ multiplex PCR, TCR beta CDR3 was amplified across 54 Vbeta and 13 Jbeta. MiXCR was run by TCRdb on the immunoSEQ multiplex PCR reads, yielding one entry per CDR3 protein. This table has 150,000 to 200,000 distinct CDR3 sequences, roughly 92% appearing once.

The TCR comes from a human donor with multiple sclerosis. Sequencing input: CD4+ T cells from PBMCs. The V and J genes are TRBV27 and TRBJ1-2; D unclear. CDR3 sequence: CASRGSSIYGYTF. CDR3 coding DNA: TGTGCCAGCAGAGGCAGCTCTATCTATGGCTACACCTTC.